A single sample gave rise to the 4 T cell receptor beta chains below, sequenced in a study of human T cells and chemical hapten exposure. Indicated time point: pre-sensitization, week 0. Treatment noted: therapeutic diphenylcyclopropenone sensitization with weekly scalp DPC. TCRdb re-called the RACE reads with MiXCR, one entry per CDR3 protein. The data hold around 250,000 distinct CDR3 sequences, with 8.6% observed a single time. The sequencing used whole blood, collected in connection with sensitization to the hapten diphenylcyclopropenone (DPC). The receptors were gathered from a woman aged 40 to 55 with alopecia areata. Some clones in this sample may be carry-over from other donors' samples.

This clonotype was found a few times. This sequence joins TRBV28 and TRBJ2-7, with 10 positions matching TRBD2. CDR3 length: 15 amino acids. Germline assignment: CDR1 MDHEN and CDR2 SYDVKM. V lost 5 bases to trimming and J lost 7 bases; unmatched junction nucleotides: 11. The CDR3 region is CASSTPSGRGGEQYF. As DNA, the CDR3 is TGTGCCAGCAGTACTCCCAGCGGGAGGGGTGGAGAGCAGTACTTC.

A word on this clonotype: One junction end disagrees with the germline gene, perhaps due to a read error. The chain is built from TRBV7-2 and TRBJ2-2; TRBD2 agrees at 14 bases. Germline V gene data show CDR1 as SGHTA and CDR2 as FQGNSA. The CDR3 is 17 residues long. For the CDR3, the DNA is TGTGCCTGCAGCTCGGGACTAGCGGGAGTGGGTACCGGGGAGCTGTTTTTT. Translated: CACSSGLAGVGTGELFF.

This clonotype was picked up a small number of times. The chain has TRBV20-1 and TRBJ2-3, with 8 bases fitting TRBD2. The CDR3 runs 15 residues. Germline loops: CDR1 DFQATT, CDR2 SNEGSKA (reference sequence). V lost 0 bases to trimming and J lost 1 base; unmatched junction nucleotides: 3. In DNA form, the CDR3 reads TGCAGTGCTAGAGATCAGACTAGCGGCACAGATACGCAGTATTTT. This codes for CSARDQTSGTDTQYF.

The CDR3 DNA reads TGTGCCAGCAAGCCAGGGGGGATAAACACCATATATTTT. Translating it yields CASKPGGINTIYF. This chain connects TRBV28 to TRBJ1-3; TRBD1 matches 7 bases. V lost 7 bases, J lost 6 bases, and 6 bases stayed unmatched. Germline CDR1 is MDHEN and CDR2 is SYDVKM. The CDR3 loop spans 13 amino acids.